This T cell receptor (beta chain) stems from a study of spatial heterogeneity in lung cancer. CDR1 is SGHTA, CDR2 FQGNSA, per germline. With 5 bases clipped from V and 10 bases from J, the junction kept 14 bases outside the gene matches. CDR3 size: 15 residues. In this sample, this clonotype turned up a few times. TCRdb itself ran the 5' RACE reads through MiXCR, one entry per CDR3 protein. Of about 85,000 distinct CDR3 sequences in the sample, about 20% were seen once. Regarding time point: sample taken at primary tumor resection. Extraction of whole RNA from tumor, nontumor lung or frozen PBMC preceded unsorted sequencing.

The sample consisted of PBMCs, taken at surgery. The rearrangement uses TRBV7-2 and TRBJ1-1; 9 bases map to TRBD1. The sequence came from a male donor with early-stage non-small cell lung cancer. The CDR3 here is CASSQTPTTGGGAFF. Here the CDR3 DNA reads TGTGCCAGCAGCCAGACCCCAACGACAGGGGGAGGAGCTTTCTTT. The entire variable domain, with the rest obtained from reference TRBV7-2 and TRBJ1-1, is as follows: GAGVSQSPSNKVTEKGKDVELRCDPISGHTALYWYRQSLGQGLEFLIYFQGNSAPDKSGLPSDRFSAERTGGSVSTLTIQRTQQEDSAVYLCASSQTPTTGGGAFFGQGTRLTVV.